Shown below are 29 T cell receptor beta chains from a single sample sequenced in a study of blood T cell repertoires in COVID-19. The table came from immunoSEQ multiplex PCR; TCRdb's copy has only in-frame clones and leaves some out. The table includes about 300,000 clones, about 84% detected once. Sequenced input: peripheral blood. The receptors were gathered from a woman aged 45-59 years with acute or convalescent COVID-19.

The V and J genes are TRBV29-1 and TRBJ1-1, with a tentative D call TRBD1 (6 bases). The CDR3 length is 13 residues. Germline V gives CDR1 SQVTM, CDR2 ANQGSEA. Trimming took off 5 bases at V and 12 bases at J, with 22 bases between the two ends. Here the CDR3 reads CSVRGGPLGRSFF. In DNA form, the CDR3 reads TGCAGCGTTCGGGGGGGGCCGCTGGGGAGATCTTTCTTT.

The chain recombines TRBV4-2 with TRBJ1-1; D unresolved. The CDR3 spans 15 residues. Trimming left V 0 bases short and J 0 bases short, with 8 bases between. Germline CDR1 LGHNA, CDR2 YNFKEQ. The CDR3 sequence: CASSQDKLLNTEAFF. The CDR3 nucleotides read TGTGCCAGCAGCCAAGACAAACTCCTGAACACTGAAGCTTTCTTT.

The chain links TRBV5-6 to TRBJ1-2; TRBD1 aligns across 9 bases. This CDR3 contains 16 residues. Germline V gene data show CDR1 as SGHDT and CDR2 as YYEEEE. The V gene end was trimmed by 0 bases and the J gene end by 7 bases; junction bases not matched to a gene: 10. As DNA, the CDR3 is TGTGCCAGCAGCTTGGATCAGGGGACAGGGAGGTCTGGCTACACCTTC. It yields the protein CASSLDQGTGRSGYTF. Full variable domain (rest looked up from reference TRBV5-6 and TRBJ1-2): DAGVTQSPTHLIKTRGQQVTLRCSPKSGHDTVSWYQQALGQGPQFIFQYYEEEERQRGNFPDRFSGHQFPNYSSELNVNALLLGDSALYLCASSLDQGTGRSGYTFGSGTRLTVV.

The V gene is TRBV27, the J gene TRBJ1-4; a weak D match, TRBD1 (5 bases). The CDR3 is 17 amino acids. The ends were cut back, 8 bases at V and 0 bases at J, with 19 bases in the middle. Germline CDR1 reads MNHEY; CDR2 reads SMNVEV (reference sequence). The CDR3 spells CASGLTAYYATNEKLFF. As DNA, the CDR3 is TGTGCCAGCGGCCTGACAGCCTATTATGCAACTAATGAAAAACTGTTTTTT.

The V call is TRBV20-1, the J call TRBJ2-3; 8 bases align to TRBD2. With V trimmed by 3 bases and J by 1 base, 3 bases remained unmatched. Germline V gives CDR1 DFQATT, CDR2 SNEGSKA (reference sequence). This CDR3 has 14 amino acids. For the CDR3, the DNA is TGCAGTGCTAGTAACGGGAGGGGCACAGATACGCAGTATTTT. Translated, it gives CSASNGRGTDTQYF.

CDR3 region: CASRSSGEQYF. CDR3 in DNA: TGTGCCAGCAGGTCTAGCGGCGAGCAGTACTTC. The V and J genes are TRBV27 and TRBJ2-7; 7 nucleotides match TRBD2. CDR1 and CDR2 (germline): MNHEY, SMNVEV (reference sequence). This CDR3 has 11 amino acids. J gave up 6 bases and V 6 bases, and 2 bases lay outside the gene matches.

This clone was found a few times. The CDR3 sequence is CASRSAGNTEAFF. CDR3 sequence (DNA): TGCGCCAGCAGGTCTGCAGGGAACACTGAAGCTTTCTTT. The chain is built from TRBV5-1 and TRBJ1-1; D not certain. This CDR3 region has 13 residues. In germline, CDR1 is SGHRS, CDR2 YFSETQ. V lost 5 bases, J lost 1 base, and 9 bases lay in between.

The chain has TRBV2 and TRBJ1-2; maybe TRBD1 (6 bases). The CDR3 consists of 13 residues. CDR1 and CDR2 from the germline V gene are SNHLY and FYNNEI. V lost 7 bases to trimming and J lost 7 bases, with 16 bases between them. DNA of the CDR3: TGTGCCAGCACCACGTCCAGGGGTGGTGGCTACACCTTC. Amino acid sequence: CASTTSRGGGYTF.

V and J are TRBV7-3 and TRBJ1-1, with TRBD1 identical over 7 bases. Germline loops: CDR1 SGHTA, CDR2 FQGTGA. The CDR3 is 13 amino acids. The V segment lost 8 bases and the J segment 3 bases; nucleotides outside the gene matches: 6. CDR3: CASLQGGHTEAFF. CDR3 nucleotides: TGTGCCAGCCTCCAGGGGGGACACACTGAAGCTTTCTTT.

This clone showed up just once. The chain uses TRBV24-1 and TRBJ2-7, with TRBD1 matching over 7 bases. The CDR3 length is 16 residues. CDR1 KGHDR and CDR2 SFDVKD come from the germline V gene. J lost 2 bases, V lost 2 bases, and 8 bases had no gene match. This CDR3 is CATSDSQGDRTYEQYF. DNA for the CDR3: TGTGCCACCAGTGATTCCCAGGGGGACCGCACCTACGAGCAGTACTTC.

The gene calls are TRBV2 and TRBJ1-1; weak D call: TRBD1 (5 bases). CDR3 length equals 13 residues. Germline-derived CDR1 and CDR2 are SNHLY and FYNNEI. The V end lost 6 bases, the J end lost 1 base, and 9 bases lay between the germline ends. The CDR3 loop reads CASSPTGNTEAFF. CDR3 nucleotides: TGTGCCAGCAGCCCCACAGGGAACACTGAAGCTTTCTTT.

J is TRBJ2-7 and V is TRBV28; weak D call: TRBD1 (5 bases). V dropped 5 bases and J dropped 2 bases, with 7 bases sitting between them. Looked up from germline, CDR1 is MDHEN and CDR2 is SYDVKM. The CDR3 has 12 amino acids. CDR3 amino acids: CASSQGAYEQYF. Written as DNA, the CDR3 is TGTGCCAGCAGTCAAGGGGCCTACGAGCAGTACTTC.

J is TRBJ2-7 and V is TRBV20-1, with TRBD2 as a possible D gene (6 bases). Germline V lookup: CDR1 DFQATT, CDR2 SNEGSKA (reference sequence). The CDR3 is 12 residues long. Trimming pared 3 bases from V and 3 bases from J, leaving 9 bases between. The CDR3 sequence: CSASRENYEQYF. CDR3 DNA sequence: TGCAGTGCTAGTCGGGAGAACTACGAGCAGTACTTC.

For the CDR3, the DNA is TGTGCCAGCATACCCTCTAGCACCCCGAACACCGGGGAGCTGTTTTTT. Translation gives CASIPSSTPNTGELFF. The chain has TRBV28 and TRBJ2-2; perhaps TRBD2 as D (5 bases). This CDR3 is built from 16 residues. From germline, CDR1 is MDHEN and CDR2 SYDVKM. Trimming removed 7 bases at V and 0 bases at J, with 15 bases between.

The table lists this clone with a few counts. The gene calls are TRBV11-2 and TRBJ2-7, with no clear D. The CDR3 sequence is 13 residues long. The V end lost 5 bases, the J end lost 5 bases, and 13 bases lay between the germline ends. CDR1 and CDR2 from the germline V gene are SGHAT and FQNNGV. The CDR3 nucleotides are TGTGCCAGCAGCCAACGGAGCAATAACGAGCAGTACTTC. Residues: CASSQRSNNEQYF.

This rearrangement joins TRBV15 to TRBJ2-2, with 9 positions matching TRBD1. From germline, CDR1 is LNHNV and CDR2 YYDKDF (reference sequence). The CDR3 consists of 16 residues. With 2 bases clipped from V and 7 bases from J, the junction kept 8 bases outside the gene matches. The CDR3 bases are TGTGCCACCAGCAGATCTCCACAGGGGGCCGGCGGGGAGCTGTTTTTT. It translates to CATSRSPQGAGGELFF. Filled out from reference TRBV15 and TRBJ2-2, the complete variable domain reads DAMVIQNPRYQVTQFGKPVTLSCSQTLNHNVMYWYQQKSSQAPKLLFHYYDKDFNNEADTPDNFQSRRPNTSFCFLDIRSPGLGDTAMYLCATSRSPQGAGGELFFGEGSRLTVL.

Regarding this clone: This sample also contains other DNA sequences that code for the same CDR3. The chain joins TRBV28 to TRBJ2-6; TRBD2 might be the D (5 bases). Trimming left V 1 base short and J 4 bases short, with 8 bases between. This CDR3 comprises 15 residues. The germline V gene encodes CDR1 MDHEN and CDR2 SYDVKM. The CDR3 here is CASSLSGSGANVLTF. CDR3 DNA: TGTGCCAGCAGTTTATCGGGGTCCGGGGCCAACGTCCTGACTTTC.

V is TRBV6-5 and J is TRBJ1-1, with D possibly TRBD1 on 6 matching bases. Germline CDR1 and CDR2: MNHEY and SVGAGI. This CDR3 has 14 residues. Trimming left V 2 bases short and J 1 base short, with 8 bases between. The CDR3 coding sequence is TGTGCCAGCAGTTACGGGGACACGAACACTGAAGCTTTCTTT. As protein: CASSYGDTNTEAFF.

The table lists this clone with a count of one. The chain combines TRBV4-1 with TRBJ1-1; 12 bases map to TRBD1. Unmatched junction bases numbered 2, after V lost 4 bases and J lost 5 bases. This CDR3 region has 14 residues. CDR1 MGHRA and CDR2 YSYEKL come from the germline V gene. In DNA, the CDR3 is TGCGCCAGCAGCCGGGGACAGGGGGCAACTGAAGCTTTCTTT. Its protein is CASSRGQGATEAFF.

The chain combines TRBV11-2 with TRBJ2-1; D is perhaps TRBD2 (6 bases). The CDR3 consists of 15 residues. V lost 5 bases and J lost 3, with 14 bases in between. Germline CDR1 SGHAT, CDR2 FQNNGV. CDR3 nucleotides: TGTGCCAGCAGCCCTTGGGGTAGCGGCTACAATGAGCAGTTCTTC. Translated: CASSPWGSGYNEQFF.

Here the CDR3 DNA reads TGTGCCACTGGACAGGCCCACACTGAAGCTTTCTTT. Protein: CATGQAHTEAFF. The gene calls are TRBV12-3 or TRBV12-4 and TRBJ1-1; TRBD1 aligns across 7 bases. J lost 3 bases, V lost 10 bases, and 5 bases had no gene match. The CDR3 extends over 12 amino acids.

The CDR3 protein is CASRTSGTDTQYF. CDR3 coding DNA: TGTGCCAGCAGGACTAGCGGGACAGATACGCAGTATTTT. The rearrangement links TRBV19 to TRBJ2-3; the match to TRBD2 covers 11 bases. V gave up 9 bases and J gave up 3 bases; unmatched junction bases: 2. CDR3 size: 13 residues. CDR1 and CDR2 (germline): LNHDA, SQIVND (reference sequence).

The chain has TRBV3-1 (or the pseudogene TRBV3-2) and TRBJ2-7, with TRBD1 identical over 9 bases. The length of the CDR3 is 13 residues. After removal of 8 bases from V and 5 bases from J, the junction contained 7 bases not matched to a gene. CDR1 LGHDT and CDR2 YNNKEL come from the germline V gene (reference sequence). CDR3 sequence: CASRGTGLHEQYF. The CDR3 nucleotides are TGTGCCAGCCGAGGGACAGGGTTACACGAGCAGTACTTC.

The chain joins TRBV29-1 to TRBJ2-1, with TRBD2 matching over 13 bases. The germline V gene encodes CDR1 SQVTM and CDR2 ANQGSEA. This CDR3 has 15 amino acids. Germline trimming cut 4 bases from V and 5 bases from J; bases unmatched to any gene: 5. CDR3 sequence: CSVGTSGRVDNEQFF. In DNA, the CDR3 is TGCAGCGTTGGAACTAGCGGGAGGGTCGACAATGAGCAGTTCTTC.

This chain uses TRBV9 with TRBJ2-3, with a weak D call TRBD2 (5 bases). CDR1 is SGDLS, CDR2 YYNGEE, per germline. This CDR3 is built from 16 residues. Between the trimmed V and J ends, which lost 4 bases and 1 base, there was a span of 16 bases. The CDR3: CASSTGSGRGTDTQYF. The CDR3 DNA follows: TGTGCCAGCAGCACGGGGTCCGGGCGGGGCACAGATACGCAGTATTTT.

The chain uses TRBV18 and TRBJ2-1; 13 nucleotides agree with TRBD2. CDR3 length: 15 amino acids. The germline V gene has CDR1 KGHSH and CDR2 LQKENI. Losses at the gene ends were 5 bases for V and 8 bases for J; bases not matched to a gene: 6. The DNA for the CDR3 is TGTGCCAGCTCAGCCACTAGCGGGAGGGCCGATGAGCAGTTCTTC. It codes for CASSATSGRADEQFF.

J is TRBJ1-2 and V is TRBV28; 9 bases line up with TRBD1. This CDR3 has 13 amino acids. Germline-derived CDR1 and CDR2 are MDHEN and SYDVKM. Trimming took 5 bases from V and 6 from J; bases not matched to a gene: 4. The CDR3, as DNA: TGTGCCAGCAGTCGGGACAGGGAGAATGGCTACACCTTC. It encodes CASSRDRENGYTF.

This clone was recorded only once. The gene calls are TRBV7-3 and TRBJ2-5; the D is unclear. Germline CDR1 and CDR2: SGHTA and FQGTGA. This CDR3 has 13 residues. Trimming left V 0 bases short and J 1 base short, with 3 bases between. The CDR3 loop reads CASSLTAQETQYF. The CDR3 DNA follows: TGTGCCAGCAGCTTAACGGCCCAAGAGACCCAGTACTTC.

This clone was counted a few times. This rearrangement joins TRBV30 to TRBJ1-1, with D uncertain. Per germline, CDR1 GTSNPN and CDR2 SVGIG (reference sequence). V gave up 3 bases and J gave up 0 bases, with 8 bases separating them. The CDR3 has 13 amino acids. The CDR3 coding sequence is TGTGCCTGGAGAGAGGCCCTGAACACTGAAGCTTTCTTT. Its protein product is CAWREALNTEAFF.